This T cell receptor beta chain was captured by sequencing in a study of blood T cell repertoires in COVID-19. Those enrolled, adults aged roughly 18 to 89 years, came from 25 or so US areas. Membership in each cohort depended on participant-reported clinical history. Exposed volunteers were people who met a COVID-19 case within 2 weeks before study entry. In germline, CDR1 is LNHDA, CDR2 SQIVND (reference sequence). Trimming stripped 8 bases from V and 3 bases from J, with 14 bases between. There are 14 residues in the CDR3. Authors' methods: From reference gene primer amplification, estimates of nucleated cell counts were derived. This table comes from immunoSEQ multiplex PCR, and its TCRdb copy is limited to in-frame clones, with some not included. Clone size and the V and J calls come from that table; the DNA yielded D and trimming. Of around 200,000 clones detected, about 88% appear once; the ten largest clones hold around 4.5%.

This TCR was recovered from a woman aged 30 to 39 who had been exposed to COVID-19. The sample consisted of PBMCs or T cells enriched from blood (not recorded which). The chain uses TRBV19 and TRBJ2-1; TRBD2 is a possible D gene (6 bases). CDR3 sequence reads: CASVGRGIYNEQFF. The CDR3 DNA reads as TGTGCCAGTGTGGGGCGGGGAATCTACAATGAGCAGTTCTTC.